This is a list of T cell receptor beta chains from one sample in a study of identifying expanded T cells in peripheral blood. The table came from immunoSEQ multiplex PCR; TCRdb's copy has only in-frame clones and leaves some out. Altogether approximately 130,000 clones are present, around 88% being singletons, with the ten largest covering 7% to 10%. What was sequenced was blood. Source of these receptors: a person aged 18 to 75 in good health. Both conserved end residues are part of each CDR3. A D gene is named only where the DNA matches it firmly. The size entry is marked missing in some rows and otherwise reads once, few, many or a size class.

CDR3 DNA | CDR3 protein | V gene | clone size | J gene | D gene
TGTGCCAGCAGATTCCAAGAAAACACTGAAGCTTTCTTT | CASRFQENTEAFF | TRBV7-3 | NA | TRBJ1-1 | NA
TGTGCCAGCAGTGACCAGGTGGGGAACACTGAAGCTTTCTTT | CASSDQVGNTEAFF | TRBV6-1 | NA | TRBJ1-1 | NA
TGTGCCAGCAGCCGTAGTGTGAATGAAAAACTGTTTTTT | CASSRSVNEKLFF | TRBV7-9 | NA | TRBJ1-4 | NA
TGTGCCAGCAGCCGAACAGGGGGCTCCTACGAGCAGTACTTC | CASSRTGGSYEQYF | TRBV28 | once | TRBJ2-7 | TRBD1
TGTGCCAGCAGCTTGCATGGCTACGAGCAGTACTTC | CASSLHGYEQYF | TRBV13 | NA | TRBJ2-7 | NA
TGTGCCAGCAGTTTGCTAGCGGGGGGAGGTCTGGGCACAGATACGCAGTATTTT | CASSLLAGGGLGTDTQYF | TRBV27 | NA | TRBJ2-3 | TRBD2
TGCGCCAGCAGCTTGTTTGCTGATAACACTGAAGCTTTCTTT | CASSLFADNTEAFF | TRBV5-1 | NA | TRBJ1-1 | NA
TGTGCCAGCTCACCCGTACGGACAGGCGGATATAATTCACCCCTCCACTTT | CASSPVRTGGYNSPLHF | TRBV18 | NA | TRBJ1-6 | TRBD1
TGTGCCAGCAGCCCTGCTGTATGGACCCAGTACTTC | CASSPAVWTQYF | TRBV28 | NA | TRBJ2-5 | NA
TGTGCCAGCAGCCAAGGTCCGTCCTACGAGCAGTACTTC | CASSQGPSYEQYF | TRBV14 | once | TRBJ2-7 | NA
TGTGCCAGCAGTGAGCAGGGTACCAATGAAAAACTGTTTTTT | CASSEQGTNEKLFF | TRBV2 | NA | TRBJ1-4 | NA
TGTGCCATCACCGTCGGGGGGAACACTGAAGCTTTCTTT | CAITVGGNTEAFF | TRBV10-3 | NA | TRBJ1-1 | NA
TGCGCCAGCAGGTCGAGCGGGAGGCTCTCTGAGCAGTTCTTC | CASRSSGRLSEQFF | TRBV5-1 | NA | TRBJ2-1 | TRBD2
TGTGCCAGCATGTTCAGCGGGAGGTTCGGCGAGCAGTACTTC | CASMFSGRFGEQYF | TRBV6-6 | few | TRBJ2-7 | TRBD2
TGTGCCAGCAGCTTAGGGGGACAGGGAAAAAATCAGCCCCAGCATTTT | CASSLGGQGKNQPQHF | TRBV7-9 | NA | TRBJ1-5 | TRBD1
TGTGCCAGCAGCGTGGGGCATACCAAAGAGACCCAGTACTTC | CASSVGHTKETQYF | TRBV9 | NA | TRBJ2-5 | NA
TGTGCCAGCTCACCAAACGAGGGGATTAACGAGCAGTACTTC | CASSPNEGINEQYF | TRBV18 | NA | TRBJ2-7 | NA
TGCAGTGCTAGTAGGGGGGTGGGCTACACCTTC | CSASRGVGYTF | TRBV20-1 | NA | TRBJ1-2 | NA
TGTGCCAGCAGCTTAAGGACAGGAGATAATAACTATGGCTACACCTTC | CASSLRTGDNNYGYTF | TRBV7-9 | NA | TRBJ1-2 | TRBD1
TGTGCCAGCAGTCTACGGGGACAGATTTCTGGAAACACCATATATTTT | CASSLRGQISGNTIYF | TRBV27 | NA | TRBJ1-3 | TRBD1
TGTGCCAGCAAGACGGGACCTAGCACAGATACGCAGTATTTT | CASKTGPSTDTQYF | TRBV6-4 | NA | TRBJ2-3 | NA
TGTGCCAGCAGCTCACCACTAGGGACTGCCCCTGAAGGGAAAGCTTTCTTT | CASSSPLGTAPEGKAFF | TRBV5-6 | many | TRBJ1-1 | NA
TGTGCCTGGAACAGCTGGTCGGATACGCAGTATTTT | CAWNSWSDTQYF | TRBV30 | NA | TRBJ2-3 | NA
TGTGCCAGCTCACCACGTGCAGGACAATCCCCTAATGTCATTCAGTACTTC | CASSPRAGQSPNVIQYF | TRBV18 | NA | TRBJ2-4 | NA
TGTGCCAGCAGCACGGGACTAGCGGGGAGAACAGATACGCAGTATTTT | CASSTGLAGRTDTQYF | TRBV5-8 | NA | TRBJ2-3 | TRBD2
TGTGCCAGCTCACCATTAGCGCTAAGCACAGATACGCAGTATTTT | CASSPLALSTDTQYF | TRBV18 | NA | TRBJ2-3 | NA
TGTGCCAGCTCACCACTTACAGGGCCCAACTATGGCTACACCTTC | CASSPLTGPNYGYTF | TRBV18 | once | TRBJ1-2 | NA
TGTGCCAGCTCACCCTTATCACAGGGGACTCCTGAAGCTTTCTTT | CASSPLSQGTPEAFF | TRBV18 | NA | TRBJ1-1 | TRBD1
TGTGCCAGCTCACTTGAATGGACTAGCGGGAGAGATGAGCAGTTCTTC | CASSLEWTSGRDEQFF | TRBV18 | NA | TRBJ2-1 | TRBD2
TGTGCCAGCAGCTGGGACAGGGGGGTCTCCTACGAGCAGTACTTC | CASSWDRGVSYEQYF | TRBV11-2 | NA | TRBJ2-7 | TRBD1
TGTGCCAGCAGTTATGCGGGGGGCCCCAACACCGGGGAGCTGTTTTTT | CASSYAGGPNTGELFF | TRBV6-5 | NA | TRBJ2-2 | TRBD2
TGTGCCAGCAGTGAATGGACTAGCGGGGCTTACAATGAGCAGTTCTTC | CASSEWTSGAYNEQFF | TRBV2 | many | TRBJ2-1 | TRBD2
TGTGCCAGCAGCCAAGATTCACGGGACTATGGCTACACCTTC | CASSQDSRDYGYTF | TRBV4-2 | NA | TRBJ1-2 | NA
TGCGCCAGCAGCCAAGTTTTAAGCGGGGGTGAAACCTACGAGCAGTACTTC | CASSQVLSGGETYEQYF | TRBV4-3 | NA | TRBJ2-7 | TRBD2
TGTGCCAGCAGTCGTAAACAGGGGGCTGGGGGGAACACTGAAGCTTTCTTT | CASSRKQGAGGNTEAFF | TRBV5-4 | NA | TRBJ1-1 | TRBD1
TGTGCCAGCAGTTACTCTGGCGGACCCACAGATACGCAGTATTTT | CASSYSGGPTDTQYF | TRBV6-5 | NA | TRBJ2-3 | NA
TGTGCCAGCAGCCCCTTTTGGAGCGGGGGGCACAATGAGCAGTTCTTC | CASSPFWSGGHNEQFF | TRBV7-3 | NA | TRBJ2-1 | TRBD2
TGCAGTGCTAGAGTTCGTCAGACCCAGTACTTC | CSARVRQTQYF | TRBV20-1 | NA | TRBJ2-5 | NA
TGTGCCAGCAGTGAAAGGACTAGCGGGCAGACTACGCAGTATTTT | CASSERTSGQTTQYF | TRBV6-1 | NA | TRBJ2-3 | TRBD2
TGTGCCAGCAGCTCTCGGACAGAAGTCTTTATTCCCTATGGCTACACCTTC | CASSSRTEVFIPYGYTF | TRBV7-9 | NA | TRBJ1-2 | NA